These 2 T cell receptor beta chains originate from one sample sequenced in a study of T cell responses to AZD1222 COVID-19 vaccine. TCRdb's table, derived via immunoSEQ multiplex PCR, lists solely in-frame clones and lacks some. The sample shows some 190,000 clones, 92% of them seen only once. Sequencing was performed on peripheral blood, taken 28 days after the second AZD1222 dose. Source of these receptors: an adult who received the AZD1222 COVID-19 vaccine.

The V gene is TRBV6-5, the J gene TRBJ2-2, with 9 positions matching TRBD1. V lost 6 bases to trimming and J lost 7 bases; unmatched junction nucleotides: 3. There are 13 residues in the CDR3. The germline V gene encodes CDR1 MNHEY and CDR2 SVGAGI. The DNA for the CDR3 is TGTGCCAGCAGACAGGGGGCAGGCGGGGAGCTGTTTTTT. The encoded protein is CASRQGAGGELFF.

The J gene is TRBJ1-1, the V gene TRBV6-2 or TRBV6-3; D gene ambiguous. The CDR3 totals 13 residues. With 4 bases removed from V and 1 base from J, the gap between germline ends came to 7 bases. Germline V gene data show CDR1 as MNHEY and CDR2 as SVGEGT. The CDR3: CASSSLQNTEAFF. The CDR3 DNA reads as TGTGCCAGCAGTTCACTTCAGAACACTGAAGCTTTCTTT.